These 6 T cell receptor beta chains share one sample of origin, sequenced in a study of blood T cell repertoires in COVID-19. TCRdb's table, derived via immunoSEQ multiplex PCR, lists solely in-frame clones and lacks some. The sample shows a few hundred thousand clones, more than 90% of them seen only once. Sequencing was carried out using PBMCs or T cells enriched from blood (not recorded which). Receptors were obtained from a woman aged 25 to 39 who had recovered from COVID-19.

The chain has TRBV4-1 and TRBJ1-3; D unresolved. CDR1 MGHRA and CDR2 YSYEKL come from the germline V gene. V was cut by 0 bases and J by 6 bases, with 6 bases left in between. The CDR3 contains 13 residues. The CDR3 protein is CASSQDWQNTIYF. In DNA form, the CDR3 reads TGCGCCAGCAGCCAAGATTGGCAAAACACCATATATTTT.

This clone was seen a few times. The J gene is TRBJ1-1, the V gene TRBV6-5; 7 positions agree with TRBD1. Germline V gives CDR1 MNHEY, CDR2 SVGAGI. V shed 4 bases and J 1 base; nucleotides not matched to a gene: 9. The CDR3 loop spans 16 amino acids. Written as DNA, the CDR3 is TGTGCCAGCAGTTTCGGACAGGCCTTCAGGAACACTGAAGCTTTCTTT. Translated, it gives CASSFGQAFRNTEAFF.

The rearrangement links TRBV12-3 or TRBV12-4 to TRBJ2-7, with no clear D. Trimming stripped 4 bases from V and 6 bases from J, with 13 bases between. The length of the CDR3 is 13 residues. The DNA for the CDR3 is TGTGCCAGCAGTTCGGGTCTACCTTCCGAGCAGTACTTC. Its protein product is CASSSGLPSEQYF.

The rearrangement joins TRBV6-5 to TRBJ2-5; possible D gene TRBD2, 6 bases. Germline values: CDR1 MNHEY, CDR2 SVGAGI. This CDR3 spans 14 amino acids. V lost 3 bases and J lost 2, with 10 bases in between. The CDR3 DNA is TGTGCCAGCAGTTATACGGCGGGACAAGAGACCCAGTACTTC. Amino acid sequence: CASSYTAGQETQYF.

The chain couples TRBV5-1 to TRBJ2-6; D may be TRBD2 (5 bases). CDR1 is SGHRS and CDR2 is YFSETQ in the germline V gene. The CDR3 has 19 amino acids. V lost 0 bases, J lost 2 bases, and 18 bases lay in between. The CDR3 sequence: CASSLVGSGIGAGANVLTF. CDR3 bases: TGCGCCAGCAGCTTGGTCGGCTCGGGGATTGGGGCTGGGGCCAACGTCCTGACTTTC.

The V call is TRBV5-5, the J call TRBJ2-7; TRBD1 matches at 9 bases. The germline V gene encodes CDR1 SGHKS and CDR2 YYEKEE (reference sequence). The CDR3 is made up of 15 amino acids. The V gene end was trimmed by 5 bases and the J gene end by 2 bases; junction bases not matched to a gene: 8. This CDR3 is CASSLRGQGPYEQYF. The CDR3 DNA sequence: TGTGCCAGCAGTCTTCGAGGACAGGGGCCCTACGAGCAGTACTTC.